This TCR beta chain was documented in a study of shared clonotypes between healthy human individuals. Notes on the study in general: Non-shared clonotypes displayed generation probabilities falling below those of clonotypes present in all four donors. Estimated richness values were generally larger in naive subsets than in memory subsets.

Template for every sorted-subset replicate PCR totaled 200 to 250 ng DNA, 25,000 to 35,000 T cell genomes. The method was immunoSEQ multiplex PCR; TCRdb's version includes in-frame clones alone and lacks a portion of them. The sample lists around 940,000 clones, around 80% occurring once. A word on this clone: Its antigen is unidentified.

CDR3 length equals 14 residues. V was trimmed by 1 base and J by 0 bases, leaving 5 bases between them. Germline V gives CDR1 SGHDT, CDR2 YYEEEE. Only Caucasian adults living in Nashville, Tennessee made up the donor group. This chain uses TRBV5-6 with TRBJ1-3, with D unresolved. The TCR sequence derives from a man aged 18 to 35 in good health. Material for sequencing was memory CD4+ T cells sorted from blood. The subset denotes: CD45RA-negative fraction. The CDR3 region is CASSLRFSGNTIYF. The CDR3 DNA sequence: TGTGCCAGCAGCTTGCGTTTCTCTGGAAACACCATATATTTT.